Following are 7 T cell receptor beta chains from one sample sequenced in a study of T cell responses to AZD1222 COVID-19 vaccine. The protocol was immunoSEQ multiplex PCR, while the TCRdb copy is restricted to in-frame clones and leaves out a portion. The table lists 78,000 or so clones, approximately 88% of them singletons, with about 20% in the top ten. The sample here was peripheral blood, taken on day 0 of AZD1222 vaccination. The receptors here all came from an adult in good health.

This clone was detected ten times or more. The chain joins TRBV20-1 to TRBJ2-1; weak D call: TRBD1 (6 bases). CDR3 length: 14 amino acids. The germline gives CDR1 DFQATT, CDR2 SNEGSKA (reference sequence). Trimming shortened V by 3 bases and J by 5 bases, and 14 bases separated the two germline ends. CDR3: CSASRGWENNEQFF. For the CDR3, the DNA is TGCAGTGCTAGTAGGGGGTGGGAAAACAATGAGCAGTTCTTC.

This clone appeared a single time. The CDR3 reads CASSNFGDRDRGPSNTEAFF. The CDR3 DNA reads as TGTGCCAGCAGCAACTTCGGGGACCGGGACAGGGGCCCTTCCAACACTGAAGCTTTCTTT. The chain employs TRBV21-1 and TRBJ1-1; TRBD1, as called in the table, went unchecked against the DNA. TRBV21-1 is an annotated pseudogene. The CDR3 loop spans 20 amino acids.

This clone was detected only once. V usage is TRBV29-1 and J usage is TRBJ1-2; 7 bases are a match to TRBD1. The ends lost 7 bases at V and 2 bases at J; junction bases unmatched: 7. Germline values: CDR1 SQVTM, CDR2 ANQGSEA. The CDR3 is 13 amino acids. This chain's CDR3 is CSAEGGQNYGYTF. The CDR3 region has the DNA TGCAGCGCAGAAGGGGGACAGAACTATGGCTACACCTTC. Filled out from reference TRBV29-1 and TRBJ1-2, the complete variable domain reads SAVISQKPSRDICQRGTSLTIQCQVDSQVTMMFWYRQQPGQSLTLIATANQGSEATYESGFVIDKFPISRPNLTFSTLTVSNMSPEDSSIYLCSAEGGQNYGYTFGSGTRLTVV.

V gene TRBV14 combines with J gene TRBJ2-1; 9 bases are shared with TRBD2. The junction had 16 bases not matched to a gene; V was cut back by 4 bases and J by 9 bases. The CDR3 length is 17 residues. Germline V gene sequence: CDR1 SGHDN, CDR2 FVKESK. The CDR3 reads CASSRTSGLASHREQFF. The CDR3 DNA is TGTGCCAGCAGCCGGACCTCGGGACTAGCTTCCCACCGTGAGCAGTTCTTC.

CDR3 sequence (DNA): TGTGCCAGCAGTTACGGGTCCGGGGAGCTGTTTTTT. This translates into CASSYGSGELFF. The chain joins TRBV6-5 to TRBJ2-2; D is unresolved. The length of the CDR3 is 12 residues. V lost 2 bases, J lost 6 bases, and 4 bases lay in between. Germline-derived CDR1 and CDR2 are MNHEY and SVGAGI.

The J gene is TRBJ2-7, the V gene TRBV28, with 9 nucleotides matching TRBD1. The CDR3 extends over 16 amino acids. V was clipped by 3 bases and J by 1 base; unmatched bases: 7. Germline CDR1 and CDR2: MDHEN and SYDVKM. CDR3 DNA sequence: TGTGCCAGCAGTTTCCAAACAGGGGGCGTATCCTACGAGCAGTACTTC. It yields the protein CASSFQTGGVSYEQYF.

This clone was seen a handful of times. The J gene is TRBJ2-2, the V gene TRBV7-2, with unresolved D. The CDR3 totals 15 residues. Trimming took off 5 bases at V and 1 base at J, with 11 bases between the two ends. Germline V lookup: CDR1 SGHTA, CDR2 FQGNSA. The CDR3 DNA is TGTGCCAGCAGCCCGACGACTTTGAACACCGGGGAGCTGTTTTTT. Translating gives CASSPTTLNTGELFF.